This TCR beta chain emerged from a study of OX40 agonist ivuxolimab in advanced cancers. Looking at the study overall: Given to patients was ivuxolimab, an agonistic anti-OX40 (CD134) antibody. Participants averaged about 60 years of age (range roughly 20 to 90) and were 75% to 90% male.

Clones were read by immunoSEQ multiplex PCR, and TCRdb kept only the in-frame ones, dropping some. The data contain fewer than 90,000 clones, roughly 86% of them seen just once; the ten biggest clones take up approximately 8.4%. With 1 base removed from V and 0 bases from J, the gap between germline ends came to 13 bases. This CDR3 spans 17 amino acids. Germline-derived CDR1 and CDR2 are MNHNS and SASEGT. The chain combines TRBV6-1 with TRBJ2-4, with D tentatively TRBD1 (5 bases). The sequencing used CD4+ or CD8+ T cells sorted from blood, collected in a trial of the OX40 agonist ivuxolimab. This TCR derives from an adult with an advanced solid tumor such as melanoma, head and neck, liver or kidney cancer. The CDR3 is CASSEDDSFLAKNIQYF. CDR3 DNA: TGTGCCAGCAGTGAAGACGACAGCTTTTTAGCCAAAAACATTCAGTACTTC.